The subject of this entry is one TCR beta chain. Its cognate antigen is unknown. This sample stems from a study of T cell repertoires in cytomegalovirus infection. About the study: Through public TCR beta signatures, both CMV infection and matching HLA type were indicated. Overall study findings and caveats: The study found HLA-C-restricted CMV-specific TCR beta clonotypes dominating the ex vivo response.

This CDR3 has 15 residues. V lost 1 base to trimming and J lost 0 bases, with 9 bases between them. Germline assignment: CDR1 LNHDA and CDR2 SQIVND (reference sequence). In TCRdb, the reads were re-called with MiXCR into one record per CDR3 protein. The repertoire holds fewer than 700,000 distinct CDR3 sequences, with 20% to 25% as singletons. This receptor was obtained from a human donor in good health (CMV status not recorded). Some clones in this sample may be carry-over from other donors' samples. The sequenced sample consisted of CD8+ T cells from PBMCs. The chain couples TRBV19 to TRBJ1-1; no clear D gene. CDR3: CASSIVGDVNTEAFF. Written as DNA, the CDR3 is TGTGCCAGTAGTATAGTCGGGGATGTGAACACTGAAGCTTTCTTT.